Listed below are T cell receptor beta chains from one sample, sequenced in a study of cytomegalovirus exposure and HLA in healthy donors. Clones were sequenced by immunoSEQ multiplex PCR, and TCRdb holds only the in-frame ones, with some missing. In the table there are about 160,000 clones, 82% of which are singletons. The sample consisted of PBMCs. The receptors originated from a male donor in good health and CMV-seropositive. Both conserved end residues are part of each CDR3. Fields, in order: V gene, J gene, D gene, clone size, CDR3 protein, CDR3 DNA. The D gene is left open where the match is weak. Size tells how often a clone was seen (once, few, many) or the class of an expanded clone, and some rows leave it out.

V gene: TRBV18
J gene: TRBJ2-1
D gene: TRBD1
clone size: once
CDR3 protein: CASSPPAGGTGNEQFF
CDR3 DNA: TGTGCCAGCTCACCACCTGCAGGGGGTACAGGCAATGAGCAGTTCTTC

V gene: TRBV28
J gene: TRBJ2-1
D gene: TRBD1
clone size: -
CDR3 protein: CASSPSGGFSSYNEQFF
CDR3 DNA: TGTGCCAGCAGTCCTTCAGGGGGCTTTAGCTCCTACAATGAGCAGTTCTTC

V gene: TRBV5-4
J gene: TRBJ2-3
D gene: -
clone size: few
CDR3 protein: CASSLGTLNTDTQYF
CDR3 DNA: TGTGCCAGCAGCCTAGGGACTTTAAACACTGATACGCAGTATTTT

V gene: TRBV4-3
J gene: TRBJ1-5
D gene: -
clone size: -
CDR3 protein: CASSLRVEGNSNQPQHF
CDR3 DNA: TGCGCCAGCAGCCTAAGAGTGGAGGGAAATAGCAATCAGCCCCAGCATTTT

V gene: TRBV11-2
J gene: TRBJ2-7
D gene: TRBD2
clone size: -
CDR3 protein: CASSWSTSGGAYEQYF
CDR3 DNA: TGTGCCAGCAGCTGGTCAACTAGCGGGGGTGCCTACGAGCAGTACTTC

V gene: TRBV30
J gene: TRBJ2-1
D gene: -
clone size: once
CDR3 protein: CAWTFGGRGPYNEQFF
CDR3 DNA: TGTGCCTGGACCTTCGGTGGCAGGGGACCCTACAATGAGCAGTTCTTC

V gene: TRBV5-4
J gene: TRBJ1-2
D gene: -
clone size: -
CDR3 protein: CASSYQAGNYGYTF
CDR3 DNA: TGTGCCAGCAGCTACCAAGCAGGGAACTATGGCTACACCTTC

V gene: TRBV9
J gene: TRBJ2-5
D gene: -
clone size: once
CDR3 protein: CASSVGSLETQYF
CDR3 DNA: TGTGCCAGCAGCGTAGGTAGTCTCGAGACCCAGTACTTC

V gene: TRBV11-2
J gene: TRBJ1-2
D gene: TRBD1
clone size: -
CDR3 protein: CASSLGGTALGGGYTF
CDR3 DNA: TGTGCCAGCAGCTTAGGGGGGACAGCCTTGGGAGGAGGCTACACCTTC

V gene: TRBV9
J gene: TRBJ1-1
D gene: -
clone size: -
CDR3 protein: CASSVVTQGDTVNTEAFF
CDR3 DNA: TGTGCCAGCAGCGTAGTGACACAGGGCGACACAGTGAACACTGAAGCTTTCTTT

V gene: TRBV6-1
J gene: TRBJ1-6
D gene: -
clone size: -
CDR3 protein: CASINREGDSLLHF
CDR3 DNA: TGTGCCAGCATTAACAGGGAGGGTGATTCACTCCTCCACTTT

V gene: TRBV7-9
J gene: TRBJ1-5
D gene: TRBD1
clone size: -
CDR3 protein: CASSSQTGSNQPQHF
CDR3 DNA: TGTGCCAGCAGCTCACAGACAGGGAGCAATCAGCCCCAGCATTTT

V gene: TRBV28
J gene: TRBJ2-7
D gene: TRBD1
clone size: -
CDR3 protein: CASRLTPGQAYEQYF
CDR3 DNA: TGTGCCAGCCGTTTGACTCCGGGACAGGCCTACGAGCAGTACTTC

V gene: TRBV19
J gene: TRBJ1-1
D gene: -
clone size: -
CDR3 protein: CATIGGFGNTEAFF
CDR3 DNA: TGTGCCACCATAGGCGGATTTGGGAACACTGAAGCTTTCTTT

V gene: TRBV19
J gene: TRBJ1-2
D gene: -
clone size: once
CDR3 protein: CASSGERPYGYTF
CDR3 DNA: TGTGCCAGTAGTGGAGAGAGGCCCTATGGCTACACCTTC

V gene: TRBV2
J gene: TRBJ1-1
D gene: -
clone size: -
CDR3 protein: CASSTITPSKAFF
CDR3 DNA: TGTGCCAGCAGTACTATAACTCCCTCCAAAGCTTTCTTT

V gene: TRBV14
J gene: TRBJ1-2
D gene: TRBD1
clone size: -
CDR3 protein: CASSQADRVLGYTF
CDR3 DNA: TGTGCCAGCAGCCAAGCGGACAGGGTTCTCGGCTACACCTTC

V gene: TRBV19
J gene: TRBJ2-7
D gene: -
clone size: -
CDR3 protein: CASSISGHYEQYF
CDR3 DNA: TGTGCCAGTAGTATATCGGGACACTACGAGCAGTACTTC

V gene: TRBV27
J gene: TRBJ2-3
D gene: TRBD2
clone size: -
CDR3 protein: CASSGRSSGSRRADTQYF
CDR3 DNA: TGTGCCAGCAGTGGGCGGAGTAGCGGGAGTCGTCGGGCAGATACGCAGTATTTT

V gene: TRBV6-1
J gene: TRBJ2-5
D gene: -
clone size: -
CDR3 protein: CASSEYETKETQYF
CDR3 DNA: TGTGCCAGCAGTGAATATGAGACAAAAGAGACCCAGTACTTC

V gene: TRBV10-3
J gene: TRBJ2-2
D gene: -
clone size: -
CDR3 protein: CAISESWRGNTGELFF
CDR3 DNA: TGTGCCATCAGTGAGTCGTGGCGGGGAAACACCGGGGAGCTGTTTTTT

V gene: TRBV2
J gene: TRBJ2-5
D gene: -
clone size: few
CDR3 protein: CASSEERQSILKTQYF
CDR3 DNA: TGTGCCAGCAGTGAAGAAAGACAGTCGATTTTGAAGACCCAGTACTTC

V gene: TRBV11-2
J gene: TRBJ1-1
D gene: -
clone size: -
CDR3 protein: CASSLMSPRHLDTEAFF
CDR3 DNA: TGTGCCAGCAGCTTGATGTCACCGAGACACCTGGACACTGAAGCTTTCTTT

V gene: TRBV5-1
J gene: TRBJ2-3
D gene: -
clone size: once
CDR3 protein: CASSHTGLDTQYF
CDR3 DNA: TGCGCCAGCAGCCATACAGGGTTGGATACGCAGTATTTT

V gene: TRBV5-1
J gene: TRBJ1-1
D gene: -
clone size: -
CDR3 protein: CASSLVGSGGNTEAFF
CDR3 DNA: TGCGCCAGCAGCTTGGTAGGTTCCGGGGGGAACACTGAAGCTTTCTTT

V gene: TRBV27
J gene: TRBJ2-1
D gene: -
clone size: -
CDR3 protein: CASGPYNEQFF
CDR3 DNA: TGTGCCAGCGGCCCCTACAATGAGCAGTTCTTC

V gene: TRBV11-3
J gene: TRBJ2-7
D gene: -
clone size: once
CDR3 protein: CASSLSEGVEQYF
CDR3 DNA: TGTGCCAGCAGCCTTTCGGAGGGTGTGGAGCAGTACTTC

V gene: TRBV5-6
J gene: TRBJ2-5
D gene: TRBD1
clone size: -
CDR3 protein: CASLHTGTGEPQYF
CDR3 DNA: TGTGCCAGCCTACACACCGGGACAGGGGAGCCCCAGTACTTC